This T cell receptor (beta chain) was recovered during a study of control samples from healthy donors and cancer patients. The table came from immunoSEQ multiplex PCR; TCRdb's copy has only in-frame clones and leaves some out. Found here are more than 65,000 clones, approximately 86% of them singletons; the top ten hold about 15%. This clone occurred once. The CDR3 extends over 15 amino acids. CDR1 and CDR2 from the germline V gene are SGDLS and YYNGEE. Trimming shortened V by 4 bases and J by 5 bases, and 18 bases separated the two germline ends. Material: blood. V and J are TRBV9 and TRBJ2-5; D remains unclear. The TCR was taken from a man aged 55-75 years in good health. CDR3 coding DNA: TGTGCCAGCAGCCCTCCTCAACGAGGTGGGGAGACCCAGTACTTC. It yields the protein CASSPPQRGGETQYF.